This TCR beta chain stems from a study of response to subunit inactivated influenza vaccine. TCRdb re-analysed the RT-PCR reads in MiXCR, keeping a single row per CDR3 protein. The sample shows 150,000 to 200,000 distinct CDR3 sequences, roughly 12% of them seen only once. With V trimmed by 4 bases and J by 0 bases, 7 bases remained unmatched. Germline V gene lookup returns CDR1 SGDLS and CDR2 YYNGEE. The CDR3 runs 16 residues. These sequences were also reported in another study, on T cells expressing NK-cell markers. From that study: Researchers built TCR beta cDNA using 5'RACE template switching with UMIs.

The chain has TRBV9 and TRBJ2-1, with 7 bases matching TRBD2. The specimen was CD8+ T cells sorted from PBMCs, collected about 13 days after vaccination. This TCR came from a man aged 45-65 years who received an inactivated influenza vaccine. CDR3 nucleotides: TGTGCCAGCAGCCCTTACGGGGGGAGCTCCTACAATGAGCAGTTCTTC. Translation: CASSPYGGSSYNEQFF.